These T cell receptor beta chains were read from a single sample in a study of shared clonotypes between healthy human individuals. Assay used: immunoSEQ multiplex PCR; TCRdb lists only in-frame clones, some missing. The sample contains some 2,500,000 clones, about nine tenths of which appear only once. The sample was naive CD4+ T cells from PBMCs. These receptor sequences come from a young man in good health. Some clones in this sample may be carry-over from other donors' samples. The CDR3 runs from the conserved cysteine through the conserved F or W. Each record gives: D gene, V gene, clone size, J gene, CDR3 DNA, CDR3 protein. The D gene is left open where the match is weak. The size field is filled for only some rows; it gives once, few, many or a size class.

d_call: TRBD1
v_call: TRBV18
clone_size: few
j_call: TRBJ1-1
cdr3_nt: TGTGCCAGCTCAGTCGGACAGGGAAGAATAACTGAAGCTTTCTTT
cdr3_aa: CASSVGQGRITEAFF

d_call: NA
v_call: TRBV28
clone_size: NA
j_call: TRBJ2-2
cdr3_nt: TGTGCCAGCAGTTCCCCCGGGGAGCTGTTTTTT
cdr3_aa: CASSSPGELFF

d_call: NA
v_call: TRBV2
clone_size: once
j_call: TRBJ1-4
cdr3_nt: TGTGCCAGCAGTGAAACAGCTAATGAAAAACTGTTTTTT
cdr3_aa: CASSETANEKLFF

d_call: TRBD2
v_call: TRBV18
clone_size: NA
j_call: TRBJ2-2
cdr3_nt: TGTGCCAGCTCACTCAATACCGGGACTAGCGGGAGAAGGGACACCGGGGAGCTGTTTTTT
cdr3_aa: CASSLNTGTSGRRDTGELFF

d_call: NA
v_call: TRBV5-5
clone_size: NA
j_call: TRBJ2-3
cdr3_nt: TGTGCCAGCAGCTTGGCGGCAGAAGATACGCAGTATTTT
cdr3_aa: CASSLAAEDTQYF

d_call: NA
v_call: TRBV30
clone_size: NA
j_call: TRBJ2-5
cdr3_nt: TGTGCCTGGAGTTCCAACCAAGAGACCCAGTACTTC
cdr3_aa: CAWSSNQETQYF

d_call: NA
v_call: TRBV19
clone_size: NA
j_call: TRBJ2-7
cdr3_nt: TGTGCCAGTAGTCCAGGATCGGTGTTTAGCTCCTACGAGCAGTACTTC
cdr3_aa: CASSPGSVFSSYEQYF

d_call: NA
v_call: TRBV5-4
clone_size: NA
j_call: TRBJ1-2
cdr3_nt: TGTGCCAGCAGCTTGTCTGGGATTCTCTATGGCTACACCTTC
cdr3_aa: CASSLSGILYGYTF

d_call: NA
v_call: TRBV2
clone_size: NA
j_call: TRBJ2-2
cdr3_nt: TGTGCCAGCAGAAACAGAGTTGGTAGGACCGGGGAGCTGTTTTTT
cdr3_aa: CASRNRVGRTGELFF

d_call: NA
v_call: TRBV7-3
clone_size: NA
j_call: TRBJ2-2
cdr3_nt: TGTGCCAGCAGTCCTGGGGGTTCGAACACCGGGGAGCTGTTTTTT
cdr3_aa: CASSPGGSNTGELFF